This passage covers 27 T cell receptor beta chains from one sample sequenced in a study of human T cells and chemical hapten exposure (dated by TCRdb to about 2021). Per the publication, the time point label means: healthy volunteer bleed at 6 weeks. Unfractionated whole blood was collected in Tempus Blood RNA tubes, and total RNA was extracted from that blood. Libraries came from RACE. Sequenced using a NextSeq 500. Using fastp trimming at Q25 and MiXCR clonotype assembly, TCRdb reanalyzed the public sequencing data and kept in-frame beta chains. When rows share a CDR3 protein, they turn into one entry using the most common DNA and genes. The sample table records about 77,000 distinct CDR3 sequences; around 9.3% of these occur just once. About 1.5% of the sample rests with the top ten. Sequenced input: whole blood. The receptors derive from a female donor in good health. Some clones in this sample may be carry-over from other donors' samples.

In this sample, this clonotype turned up many times. This chain joins TRBV29-1 and TRBJ2-2; no clear D. V dropped 4 bases and J dropped 1 base, with 4 bases sitting between them. Per the germline V gene, CDR1 is SQVTM and CDR2 is ANQGSEA. CDR3 size: 12 residues. CDR3 region: CSVAGNTGELFF. CDR3 nucleotides: TGCAGCGTTGCAGGGAACACCGGGGAGCTGTTTTTT.

V is TRBV11-2 and J is TRBJ1-4; perhaps TRBD1 as D (5 bases). From germline, CDR1 is SGHAT and CDR2 FQNNGV. V shed 5 bases and J shed 1 base, with 8 bases lying between them. The CDR3 has 14 amino acids. CDR3 sequence (DNA): TGTGCCAGCAGCCAGGGCCGAACTAATGAAAAACTGTTTTTT. This gives the protein CASSQGRTNEKLFF.

The gene calls are TRBV25-1 and TRBJ1-2; the D gene is possibly TRBD1 (6 bases). This CDR3 region has 16 residues. Trimming cost V 4 bases and J 4 bases, with 19 bases left between them. Germline V lookup: CDR1 MGHDK, CDR2 SYGVNS. CDR3 protein: CASSGGSTGCGYGYTF. The CDR3, as DNA: TGTGCCAGCAGTGGAGGATCGACAGGATGTGGCTATGGCTACACCTTC.

There are many counts of this clonotype. The V gene is TRBV7-2, the J gene TRBJ2-3; no firm D call. The CDR3 length is 12 residues. Germline CDR1 and CDR2: SGHTA and FQGNSA. Trimming pared 6 bases from V and 0 bases from J, leaving 4 bases between. The CDR3 bases are TGTGCCAGCAGGCCTAGCACAGATACGCAGTATTTT. It encodes CASRPSTDTQYF.

This clonotype was found many times. The genes are TRBV15 and TRBJ2-2; TRBD1 agrees at 7 bases. Germline loops: CDR1 LNHNV, CDR2 YYDKDF (reference sequence). After removal of 0 bases from V and 1 base from J, the junction contained 5 bases not matched to a gene. The CDR3 consists of 17 residues. CDR3 protein: CATSRDLGTVNTGELFF. CDR3 in DNA: TGTGCCACCAGCAGAGATCTCGGGACAGTGAACACCGGGGAGCTGTTTTTT.

This clonotype was observed a handful of times. The chain is built from TRBV5-1 and TRBJ1-2, with 8 bases lining up with TRBD1. This CDR3 has 15 residues. Per the germline V gene, CDR1 is SGHRS and CDR2 is YFSETQ. V gave up 4 bases and J gave up 7 bases; unmatched junction bases: 12. CDR3 loop: CASSPARGQGIGYTF. The CDR3 coding sequence is TGCGCCAGCAGCCCCGCCAGGGGGCAGGGAATTGGCTACACCTTC.

This clonotype was seen many times. The J gene is TRBJ2-7, the V gene TRBV27; D tentatively reads TRBD1 or TRBD2 (5 bases each). Germline V gene data show CDR1 as MNHEY and CDR2 as SMNVEV (reference sequence). V gave up 1 base and J gave up 6 bases, with 16 bases separating them. This CDR3 is built from 15 residues. This CDR3 reads CASSLLRGLSLEQYF. In nucleotides, the CDR3 is TGTGCCAGCAGTTTATTGAGGGGTCTATCCCTCGAGCAGTACTTC.

The table lists this clonotype with a few counts. The V call is TRBV3-1, the J call TRBJ2-2, with D possibly TRBD1 on 5 matching bases. The CDR3 runs 17 residues. Germline CDR1 and CDR2: LGHDT and YNNKEL (reference sequence). The V end was cut by 0 bases, the J end by 0 bases, with 11 bases between. DNA for the CDR3: TGTGCCAGCAGCCAAGAGGGGCTCATCGCGAACACCGGGGAGCTGTTTTTT. Protein product: CASSQEGLIANTGELFF.

In this sample, this clonotype turned up many times. The chain has TRBV18 and TRBJ1-5; D possibly corresponds to TRBD1 (6 bases). This CDR3 is 16 amino acids long. CDR1 and CDR2 (germline): KGHSH, LQKENI. V gave up 2 bases and J gave up 3 bases, with 14 bases separating them. In DNA form, the CDR3 reads TGTGCCAGCTCACCAGAAACAGGGTCTTTCAATCAGCCCCAGCATTTT. It is translated as CASSPETGSFNQPQHF.

The chain is built from TRBV7-8 and TRBJ1-4; D gene uncertain. Germline values: CDR1 SGHVS, CDR2 FQNEAQ. V lost 0 bases and J 6 bases, leaving 14 bases between the germline ends. This CDR3 region has 16 residues. DNA for the CDR3: TGTGCCAGCAGCTTAGCGGGCTGTTGGGTTGATGAAAAACTGTTTTTT. Amino acid sequence: CASSLAGCWVDEKLFF.

This clonotype has ten or more counts. The CDR3, as DNA: TGCGCCAGCAGCTGGGCGGACAGGACAGATACGCAGTATTTT. It yields the protein CASSWADRTDTQYF. V is TRBV5-1 and J is TRBJ2-3, with 7 bases lining up with TRBD1. CDR3 length: 14 amino acids. After removal of 3 bases from V and 3 bases from J, the junction contained 4 bases not matched to a gene. Germline CDR1 SGHRS, CDR2 YFSETQ.

This clonotype was counted ten times or more. The V call is TRBV20-1, the J call TRBJ2-3; D unresolved. Trimming removed 5 bases at V and 3 bases at J, with 9 bases between. The germline CDR1 and CDR2 sequences are DFQATT and SNEGSKA (reference sequence). The CDR3 runs to 12 residues. The CDR3 spells CSAGMSTDTQYF. For the CDR3, the DNA is TGCAGTGCTGGCATGAGTACAGATACGCAGTATTTT.

This clonotype was seen repeatedly, ten times or more. V and J are TRBV27 and TRBJ2-3; 8 bases match TRBD1. Per the germline V gene, CDR1 is MNHEY and CDR2 is SMNVEV (reference sequence). V shed 6 bases, J shed 4 bases, and the junction held 9 bases outside the gene matches. The CDR3 is 15 residues long. In DNA form, the CDR3 reads TGTGCCAGCAGAAGCGGACAGGGAGGCCCAGATACGCAGTATTTT. Translation: CASRSGQGGPDTQYF.

This clonotype was counted ten times or more. The chain joins TRBV4-3 to TRBJ1-5; 7 bases are a match to TRBD1. The CDR3 sequence is 15 residues long. Germline CDR1 and CDR2: LGHNA and YSLEER. V was clipped by 1 base and J by 3 bases; unmatched bases: 3. This chain's CDR3 is CASSQGRGSNQPQHF. For the CDR3, the DNA is TGCGCCAGCAGCCAAGGCAGGGGGTCCAATCAGCCCCAGCATTTT.

In this sample, this clonotype turned up a few times. This sequence joins TRBV11-2 and TRBJ1-3; tentatively, D is TRBD1 (6 bases). Germline loops: CDR1 SGHAT, CDR2 FQNNGV. This CDR3 is 17 amino acids long. V was clipped by 1 base and J by 0 bases, with 13 bases between them. CDR3: CASSLGSRGSSGNTIYF. The DNA of the CDR3 is TGTGCCAGCAGCTTAGGTTCCAGGGGAAGCTCTGGAAACACCATATATTTT.

This clonotype was found a few times. V gene TRBV27 combines with J gene TRBJ1-1; TRBD1 might be the D (5 bases). Germline V CDR1 and CDR2: MNHEY, SMNVEV (reference sequence). The CDR3 contains 12 residues. V lost 6 bases, J lost 4 bases, and 9 bases lay in between. This chain's CDR3 is CASRGDPTEAFF. The CDR3 coding sequence is TGTGCCAGCAGAGGGGACCCCACTGAAGCTTTCTTT.

The sample holds many counts of this clonotype. The chain employs TRBV12-3 or TRBV12-4 and TRBJ1-6; D gene uncertain. V lost 3 bases and J lost 7, with 10 bases in between. The CDR3 loop spans 14 amino acids. The CDR3 spells CASSFEGRNSPLHF. CDR3 DNA: TGTGCCAGCAGTTTCGAAGGGCGAAATTCACCCCTCCACTTT.

There are many counts of this clonotype. The genes are TRBV12-3 or TRBV12-4 and TRBJ1-5; tentatively, D is TRBD1 (5 bases). The germline V and J ends were trimmed by 5 bases and 5 bases, with 22 bases remaining between them. This CDR3 comprises 17 residues. CDR3 coding DNA: TGTGCCAGCAGTAGGGCGAGGCGGGGGATATATGATCAGCCCCAGCATTTT. This encodes CASSRARRGIYDQPQHF.

This clonotype has just a few counts. The chain employs TRBV20-1 and TRBJ1-5; the D is unclear. CDR1 is DFQATT, CDR2 SNEGSKA, per germline (reference sequence). V was clipped by 3 bases and J by 9 bases, with 12 bases between them. The CDR3 is 12 residues long. This CDR3 is CSARAGFGPQHF. In nucleotides, the CDR3 is TGCAGTGCTAGGGCAGGCTTTGGGCCCCAGCATTTT.

This clonotype has ten or more counts. The genes are TRBV5-1 and TRBJ2-3; D uncertain. The CDR3 covers 13 residues. The ends were cut back, 2 bases at V and 1 base at J, with 5 bases in the middle. Germline V gene lookup returns CDR1 SGHRS and CDR2 YFSETQ. The CDR3 bases are TGCGCCAGCAGCTTTCCGGGCACAGATACGCAGTATTTT. Translating it yields CASSFPGTDTQYF.

This clonotype was seen at least ten times. This rearrangement joins TRBV6-5 to TRBJ1-1, with a possible D match to TRBD1 (5 bases). The CDR3 spans 16 residues. Germline CDR1 and CDR2: MNHEY and SVGAGI. Trimming cost V 6 bases and J 4 bases, with 21 bases left between them. CDR3 nucleotide sequence: TGTGCCAGCAGCCAGCAGGGAATCGAGGGGAGCACTGAAGCTTTCTTT. Amino acids: CASSQQGIEGSTEAFF.

This clonotype was recorded many times. V is TRBV7-9 and J is TRBJ2-3; TRBD2 matches 8 bases. The CDR3 contains 15 residues. Germline values: CDR1 SEHNR, CDR2 FQNEAQ (reference sequence). V lost 7 bases, J lost 10 bases, and 16 bases stayed unmatched. Written as DNA, the CDR3 is TGTGCCAGCATTCCCCGGGGACTAGGTACCAGTCCGCAGTATTTT. This encodes CASIPRGLGTSPQYF.

This clonotype occurred a few times. The V call is TRBV30, the J call TRBJ1-1; D perhaps matches TRBD1 (5 bases). The CDR3 is 13 amino acids. The V gene's germline CDR1 is GTSNPN and CDR2 SVGIG (reference sequence). Between the trimmed V and J ends, which lost 1 base and 1 base, there was a span of 7 bases. The CDR3 bases are TGTGCCTGGAGTGGACAGACGAACACTGAAGCTTTCTTT. This gives the protein CAWSGQTNTEAFF.

This clonotype was seen repeatedly, ten times or more. The chain joins TRBV4-2 to TRBJ1-6; tentatively, D is TRBD1 (6 bases). The V end was cut by 3 bases, the J end by 11 bases, with 20 bases between. CDR1 is LGHNA, CDR2 YNFKEQ, per germline. The CDR3 is made up of 16 amino acids. The CDR3 protein is CASSHETAGEIPPLHF. CDR3 coding DNA: TGTGCCAGCAGCCATGAGACGGCAGGGGAGATACCACCCCTCCACTTT.

The V gene is TRBV7-2, the J gene TRBJ2-3, with 7 bases lining up with TRBD1. The V gene's germline CDR1 is SGHTA and CDR2 FQGNSA. The CDR3 sequence is 15 residues long. Trimming removed 5 bases from V and 1 base from J; junction bases left unmatched: 6. The CDR3 here is CASSATGYRTDTQYF. As DNA, the CDR3 is TGTGCCAGCAGCGCGACAGGGTATCGCACAGATACGCAGTATTTT.

The chain recombines TRBV5-5 with TRBJ1-2; no reliable D call. In germline, CDR1 is SGHKS, CDR2 YYEKEE (reference sequence). Between the trimmed V and J ends, which lost 0 bases and 8 bases, there was a span of 14 bases. This CDR3 spans 14 amino acids. The CDR3 loop is CASSLDRILGGYTF. DNA of the CDR3: TGTGCCAGCAGCTTGGATCGCATCCTTGGAGGCTACACCTTC.

The V gene is TRBV28, the J gene TRBJ1-4; 9 bases agree with TRBD1. CDR3 length: 14 amino acids. Germline V gives CDR1 MDHEN, CDR2 SYDVKM. V gave up 5 bases and J gave up 3 bases; unmatched junction bases: 1. The CDR3 loop reads CASSGTGPNEKLFF. The CDR3 DNA reads TGTGCCAGCAGTGGGACAGGGCCTAATGAAAAACTGTTTTTT.